This passage covers 14 T cell receptor beta chains from one sample sequenced in a study of post-analysis software for immune sequencing data. Study-wide points: Patients showed TRBV5-6, TRBV5-1 and TRBV20-1 among roughly 5 TRBV segments more frequent than in controls.

No antigen is known for these receptors. Unique molecular identifiers featured in each of the TCR beta cDNA libraries. TCRdb analysed the PCR reads with MiXCR anew, one entry per CDR3 protein. The table has fewer than 550,000 distinct CDR3 sequences, 30% to 40% seen once; the top ten hold 4.5% to 7.5%. Input material: blood. These TCRs come from a girl aged 2-17 years with multiple sclerosis.

In DNA, the CDR3 is TGCAGTGCTTTTACTCCGGGACAGGGGCCCGATAGCAATCAGCCCCAGCATTTT. Protein product: CSAFTPGQGPDSNQPQHF. The chain joins TRBV20-1 to TRBJ1-5, with 10 positions matching TRBD1. In germline, CDR1 is DFQATT, CDR2 SNEGSKA (reference sequence). The CDR3 sequence is 18 residues long. Losses at the gene ends were 5 bases for V and 0 bases for J; bases not matched to a gene: 13.

This clonotype turned up a few times. The chain recombines TRBV25-1 with TRBJ2-5, with 7 bases lining up with TRBD2. Germline trimming cut 1 base from V and 4 bases from J; bases unmatched to any gene: 6. Germline CDR1 reads MGHDK; CDR2 reads SYGVNS. This CDR3 has 15 amino acids. The CDR3 bases are TGTGCCAGCAGTGAATTAGCGGGTCTAGGAGAGACCCAGTACTTC. It yields the protein CASSELAGLGETQYF.

In this sample, this clonotype turned up many times. The chain employs TRBV6-5 and TRBJ2-3, with 7 nucleotides matching TRBD2. The CDR3 totals 15 residues. Germline V gene lookup returns CDR1 MNHEY and CDR2 SVGAGI. V trimming: 6 bases; J trimming: 0 bases; junction bases outside the gene matches: 6. CDR3 residues: CASRLSGDSTDTQYF. CDR3 bases: TGTGCCAGCAGATTGAGCGGGGATAGCACAGATACGCAGTATTTT.

A remark on this clonotype: The junction departs from germline at one end; a sequencing error may be responsible. The chain is built from TRBV7-8 and TRBJ1-2; D is possibly TRBD1 (6 bases). The length of the CDR3 is 14 residues. Per germline, CDR1 SGHVS and CDR2 FQNEAQ. The CDR3 sequence: CASGFRTGAYGYTF. For the CDR3, the DNA is TGTGCCAGCGGCTTTAGAACGGGGGCTTATGGCTACACCTTC. Full variable domain (outside the CDR3, taken from reference TRBV7-8 and TRBJ1-2): GAGVSQSPRYKVAKRGQDVALRCDPISGHVSLFWYQQALGQGPEFLTYFQNEAQLDKSGLPSDRFFAERPEGSVSTLKIQRTQQEDSAVYLCASGFRTGAYGYTFGSGTRLTVV.

This clonotype came up a few times. The rearrangement links TRBV10-3 to TRBJ2-1; 8 bases are a match to TRBD1. The ends lost 3 bases at V and 6 bases at J; junction bases unmatched: 7. The CDR3 loop spans 15 amino acids. Per the germline V gene, CDR1 is ENHRY and CDR2 is SYGVKD. CDR3 sequence reads: CAISERTGLLNEQFF. Here the CDR3 DNA reads TGTGCCATCAGTGAAAGGACAGGGCTCCTCAATGAGCAGTTCTTC.

V is TRBV20-1 and J is TRBJ2-5, with D perhaps TRBD2 (6 bases). This CDR3 spans 16 amino acids. Trimming left V 0 bases short and J 1 base short, with 15 bases between. From germline, CDR1 is DFQATT and CDR2 SNEGSKA (reference sequence). DNA for the CDR3: TGCAGTGCTAGAGATGGGGCTAGCGCCCTCCAAGAGACCCAGTACTTC. Its protein is CSARDGASALQETQYF.

The CDR3 DNA sequence: TGTGCCATCAGTGAGATCCGGGGTGGGGCAGATACGCAGTATTTT. Its translation is CAISEIRGGADTQYF. The gene calls are TRBV10-3 and TRBJ2-3; the D gene is possibly TRBD2 (5 bases). The germline V gene has CDR1 ENHRY and CDR2 SYGVKD. The CDR3 runs to 15 residues. The V gene lost 2 bases and the J gene lost 4 bases, with 13 bases spanning the gap.

The rearrangement joins TRBV9 to TRBJ1-2; no firm D call. The CDR3 sequence is 16 residues long. V dropped 7 bases and J dropped 2 bases, with 21 bases sitting between them. Looked up from germline, CDR1 is SGDLS and CDR2 is YYNGEE. CDR3 in DNA: TGTGCCAGCGGCCTAGACGGGAGCATAACCAACTATGGCTACACCTTC. Protein product: CASGLDGSITNYGYTF.

In regard to this clonotype: At one of its ends the junction is not consistent with the germline gene, which may arise from a read error. The chain has TRBV7-9 and TRBJ2-3; D is possibly TRBD2 (6 bases). The CDR3 loop spans 14 amino acids. CDR1 and CDR2 from the germline V gene are SEHNR and FQNEAQ (reference sequence). The CDR3 nucleotides read TGTGCCAGCAGCAGGGACTCCCCTCGAGATGCGCAGTATTTT. Amino acid sequence: CASSRDSPRDAQYF.

V is TRBV20-1 and J is TRBJ1-4; D ambiguous. In germline, CDR1 is DFQATT, CDR2 SNEGSKA (reference sequence). V was shortened by 1 base and J by 5 bases, with 11 bases between the two germline ends. The CDR3 is 14 residues long. CDR3 sequence: CSARGWLPNEKLFF. CDR3 DNA: TGCAGTGCTAGAGGCTGGCTGCCAAATGAAAAACTGTTTTTT.

This clonotype showed up many times. This chain links TRBV12-3 or TRBV12-4 with TRBJ2-7; maybe TRBD1 (6 bases). This CDR3 region has 12 residues. The ends were cut back, 6 bases at V and 3 bases at J, with 9 bases in the middle. This CDR3 reads CASSSTGYEQYF. The CDR3 coding sequence is TGTGCCAGCAGCTCGACAGGCTACGAGCAGTACTTC.

The CDR3 loop is CASSPQRGTAYNEQFF. In DNA form, the CDR3 reads TGTGCCAGCTCACCACAACGGGGAACGGCCTACAATGAGCAGTTCTTC. The chain carries TRBV18 and TRBJ2-1, with a possible D match to TRBD2 (5 bases). Germline CDR1 reads KGHSH; CDR2 reads LQKENI. V lost 1 base to trimming and J lost 2 bases, with 12 bases between them. This CDR3 is 16 amino acids long.

This clonotype was seen a few times. The rearrangement uses TRBV20-1 and TRBJ2-1; D might be TRBD1 or TRBD2, each matching 5 bases. There are 11 residues in the CDR3. Trimming took 3 bases from V and 8 from J, leaving 8 bases between them. Germline V gene data show CDR1 as DFQATT and CDR2 as SNEGSKA (reference sequence). The CDR3 DNA reads TGCAGTGCTAGTGGGGGTGATGAGCAGTTCTTC. Translated, it gives CSASGGDEQFF.

This clonotype was detected a few times. The chain carries TRBV5-6 and TRBJ2-5, with D uncertain. Germline lookup yields CDR1 SGHDT and CDR2 YYEEEE. The CDR3 consists of 13 residues. The ends were cut back, 4 bases at V and 5 bases at J, with 12 bases in the middle. This chain's CDR3 is CASSGPPRETQYF. The CDR3 DNA reads TGTGCCAGCAGCGGCCCCCCACGGGAGACCCAGTACTTC.